These 21 T cell receptor beta chains came from one sample sequenced in a study of T cells in Graves' hyperthyroidism and ophthalmopathy (dated by TCRdb to between 2017 and 2020). Library preparation was by multiplex PCR. Sequencing was performed on an Illumina HiSeq 2000. The TCR beta CDR3 regions were amplified from the RNA transcripts. The TCR CDR3 was subjected to a first round of RT-PCR using the HTBI primer set and the Qiagen OneStep RT-PCR kit. TCRdb trimmed the raw reads at Q25, called clones with MiXCR and kept productive beta chains. Under each unique CDR3 protein, matching rows form one entry showing the most common genes and DNA. The sample table holds around 520,000 distinct CDR3 sequences, of which roughly a quarter were seen once. The ten largest clones take up roughly 12% of the sample. Sequencing was done on a sample of blood. These receptors were taken from a woman under 40 with Graves' ophthalmopathy.

Turning to this clonotype: This could be a read error, since a much larger clone is one nucleotide away. The chain recombines TRBV10-3 with TRBJ2-7, with a weak D call TRBD2 (6 bases). The CDR3 has 13 amino acids. Germline CDR1 ENHRY, CDR2 SYGVKD. The CDR3 nucleotides are TGTGTCATCCACGGGGGACCCTCCTACGAGCAGTACTTC. Encoded protein: CVIHGGPSYEQYF.

In its sample, this clonotype was seen many times. The chain carries TRBV6-2 or TRBV6-3 and TRBJ1-2; D is unresolved. The germline V gene has CDR1 MNHEY and CDR2 SVGEGT. V lost 6 bases, J lost 4 bases, and 3 bases lay in between. This CDR3 has 10 residues. In nucleotides, the CDR3 is TGTGCCAGCAGGGGCTATGGCTACACCTTC. Its translation: CASRGYGYTF.

The chain carries TRBV24-1 and TRBJ2-5; the match to TRBD1 covers 8 bases. V lost 3 bases and J lost 4; bases outside the gene matches: 6. CDR3 length equals 15 residues. Germline lookup yields CDR1 KGHDR and CDR2 SFDVKD. The CDR3 protein is CATSDHGQGRETQYF. DNA of the CDR3: TGTGCCACCAGTGATCATGGACAGGGACGAGAGACCCAGTACTTC.

The chain joins TRBV5-5 to TRBJ2-7; D remains ambiguous. CDR3 length: 14 amino acids. Per the germline V gene, CDR1 is SGHKS and CDR2 is YYEKEE (reference sequence). Trimming cost V 0 bases and J 0 bases, with 7 bases left between them. The CDR3 region has the DNA TGTGCCAGCAGCTTGGAAGTCCACTCCTACGAGCAGTACTTC. Translated, it gives CASSLEVHSYEQYF. Looking up the rest from reference TRBV5-5 and TRBJ2-7 gives the full variable domain: DAGVTQSPTHLIKTRGQQVTLRCSPISGHKSVSWYQQVLGQGPQFIFQYYEKEERGRGNFPDRFSARQFPNYSSELNVNALLLGDSALYLCASSLEVHSYEQYFGPGTRLTVT.

This clonotype appeared many times. This chain uses TRBV15 with TRBJ2-5; no definite D call. This CDR3 has 13 amino acids. V lost 2 bases and J lost 5, with 9 bases in between. Germline CDR1 and CDR2: LNHNV and YYDKDF (reference sequence). The CDR3 region is CATSRKIWETQYF. CDR3 coding DNA: TGTGCCACCAGCAGAAAGATCTGGGAGACCCAGTACTTC.

Concerning this clonotype itself: The junction departs from germline at one end; a sequencing error may be responsible. The V gene is TRBV6-5, the J gene TRBJ2-4; perhaps TRBD2 as D (5 bases). Germline assignment: CDR1 MNHEY and CDR2 SVGAGI. The CDR3 sequence is 16 residues long. The CDR3 DNA sequence: TGTGCCAGCAGCCCCTTGATAGAGCTAGCCAAAAACATTAAGTACTTC. It yields the protein CASSPLIELAKNIKYF.

In its sample, this clonotype was seen many times. The chain uses TRBV7-9 and TRBJ1-2; TRBD1 might be the D (6 bases). Germline CDR1 SEHNR, CDR2 FQNEAQ (reference sequence). The CDR3 is 15 residues long. Between the trimmed V and J ends, which lost 1 base and 4 bases, there was a span of 13 bases. The CDR3 DNA follows: TGTGCCAGCAGCTTAGGCCGGACAGCTTCCTATGGCTACACCTTC. As protein: CASSLGRTASYGYTF. Using reference TRBV7-9 and TRBJ1-2 for the parts outside the CDR3, the full variable domain is DTGVSQNPRHKITKRGQNVTFRCDPISEHNRLYWYRQTLGQGPEFLTYFQNEAQLEKSRLLSDRFSAERPKGSFSTLEIQRTEQGDSAMYLCASSLGRTASYGYTFGSGTRLTVV.

This clonotype was counted many times. CDR3: CSVSDGYTGELFF. The CDR3 DNA reads TGCAGCGTTTCGGACGGGTACACCGGGGAGCTGTTTTTT. This rearrangement joins TRBV29-1 to TRBJ2-2; the D is unclear. The CDR3 runs 13 residues. Trimming removed 5 bases at V and 3 bases at J, with 10 bases between. CDR1 is SQVTM, CDR2 ANQGSEA, per germline.

V and J are TRBV11-2 and TRBJ1-6; unclear D gene. Trimming shortened V by 6 bases and J by 7 bases, and 13 bases separated the two germline ends. The CDR3 spans 14 residues. In germline, CDR1 is SGHAT, CDR2 FQNNGV. The DNA for the CDR3 is TGTGCCAGCAGACTAGTCCAGGCGAATTCACCCCTCCACTTT. Protein: CASRLVQANSPLHF.

This clonotype was seen only a few times. The chain couples TRBV18 to TRBJ1-1, with TRBD1 matching 7 bases. The germline V gene encodes CDR1 KGHSH and CDR2 LQKENI. J gave up 3 bases and V 1 base, and 2 bases lay outside the gene matches. The CDR3 spans 14 residues. The CDR3 bases are TGTGCCAGCTCACCACTCGGGACAGACACTGAAGCTTTCTTT. Translating it yields CASSPLGTDTEAFF.

The rearrangement links TRBV6-1 to TRBJ2-5, with D perhaps TRBD1 or TRBD2 (5 bases each). Between the trimmed V and J ends, which lost 8 bases and 1 base, there was a span of 11 bases. Looked up from germline, CDR1 is MNHNS and CDR2 is SASEGT. The CDR3 has 13 amino acids. CDR3 sequence reads: CASLRDGQETQYF. As DNA, the CDR3 is TGTGCCAGCCTACGGGACGGCCAAGAGACCCAGTACTTC.

The sample holds many counts of this clonotype. This chain connects TRBV28 to TRBJ1-2; TRBD1 aligns across 9 bases. The J segment lost 6 bases and the V segment lost 6 bases, leaving 8 bases of the junction unmatched. Germline V gives CDR1 MDHEN, CDR2 SYDVKM. The CDR3 totals 14 residues. The CDR3, as DNA: TGTGCCAGCAGGCCCGGGACAGGGAGCGATGGCTACACCTTC. This translates into CASRPGTGSDGYTF.

This clonotype was found many times. The chain has TRBV20-1 and TRBJ2-2; D is unresolved. The CDR3 totals 11 residues. Germline CDR1 reads DFQATT; CDR2 reads SNEGSKA (reference sequence). V lost 0 bases, J lost 7 bases, and 3 bases lay in between. The CDR3 protein is CSAREGGELFF. In DNA form, the CDR3 reads TGCAGTGCTAGAGAGGGCGGGGAGCTGTTTTTT.

This clonotype was counted between two and nine times. This sequence joins TRBV4-3 and TRBJ2-2, with 8 bases matching TRBD2. V was clipped by 4 bases and J by 5 bases; unmatched bases: 6. Looked up from germline, CDR1 is LGHNA and CDR2 is YSLEER. CDR3 size: 15 residues. The CDR3 protein is CASSLIAGKTGELFF. CDR3 DNA sequence: TGCGCCAGCAGCCTGATAGCGGGGAAAACCGGGGAGCTGTTTTTT.

The table lists this clonotype with a few counts. The chain carries TRBV15 and TRBJ2-7, with D perhaps matching TRBD1 or TRBD2 (5 bases each). This CDR3 region has 16 residues. Germline V CDR1 and CDR2: LNHNV, YYDKDF (reference sequence). Between the trimmed V and J ends, which lost 0 bases and 4 bases, there was a span of 16 bases. As DNA, the CDR3 is TGTGCCACCAGCAGAGACCAGGGACGCCAGGGATACGAGCAGTACTTC. Amino acids: CATSRDQGRQGYEQYF.

This clonotype was seen many times. V gene TRBV9 combines with J gene TRBJ1-3; 8 positions agree with TRBD1. This CDR3 region has 16 residues. The germline V gene has CDR1 SGDLS and CDR2 YYNGEE. With V trimmed by 1 base and J by 4 bases, 7 bases remained unmatched. CDR3 in amino acids: CASSVNKDRDGNTIYF. The CDR3 nucleotides read TGTGCCAGCAGCGTAAATAAGGACAGGGACGGAAACACCATATATTTT.

V and J are TRBV20-1 and TRBJ1-2; D not certain. The V gene's germline CDR1 is DFQATT and CDR2 SNEGSKA (reference sequence). This CDR3 contains 11 residues. Trimming pared 6 bases from V and 7 bases from J, leaving 12 bases between. The DNA of the CDR3 is TGCAGTGCGGAGTCCATGGGTGGCTACACCTTC. It translates to CSAESMGGYTF.

Of note for this clonotype: This may arise from a read error, as a much more abundant clone is one base away. Likely a read error: the CDR3 ends without its conserved phenylalanine or tryptophan. This rearrangement joins TRBV6-4 to TRBJ2-3; D may be TRBD1 (6 bases). The germline V and J ends were trimmed by 2 bases and 5 bases, with 8 bases remaining between them. Germline CDR1 is MRHNA and CDR2 is SNTAGT. The CDR3 contains 13 residues. CDR3 DNA: TGTGCCAGCAGTGACCAAGGGGGAGATACGCAGTATTGT. Protein sequence: CASSDQGGDTQYC.

This clonotype was observed a handful of times. CDR3 DNA: TGTGCCAGTATCCTTCGACAGGGCTCCACTGAAGCTTTCTTT. Encoded protein: CASILRQGSTEAFF. This sequence joins TRBV19 and TRBJ1-1; 7 nucleotides match TRBD1. The J segment lost 4 bases and the V segment lost 7 bases, leaving 9 bases of the junction unmatched. The CDR3 length is 14 residues. CDR1 and CDR2 (germline): LNHDA, SQIVND (reference sequence). Together with reference TRBV19 and TRBJ1-1, the CDR3 gives the full variable domain: DGGITQSPKYLFRKEGQNVTLSCEQNLNHDAMYWYRQDPGQGLRLIYYSQIVNDFQKGDIAEGYSVSREKKESFPLTVTSAQKNPTAFYLCASILRQGSTEAFFGQGTRLTVV.

This clonotype was observed many times. The junction departs from the called germline gene at one end, perhaps through a read error. This chain links TRBV24-1 with TRBJ2-5, with 7 bases that match TRBD1. The germline V gene has CDR1 KGHDR and CDR2 SFDVKD. CDR3 length: 15 residues. CDR3 sequence: CATSDVTRGQGTQYF. DNA for the CDR3: TGTGCCACCAGTGACGTGACGAGGGGGCAAGGGACCCAGTACTTC.

This chain connects TRBV5-1 to TRBJ1-2; 11 positions match TRBD1. Germline loops: CDR1 SGHRS, CDR2 YFSETQ. The CDR3 contains 15 residues. Germline trimming cut 4 bases from V and 4 bases from J; bases unmatched to any gene: 6. CDR3 sequence reads: CASSPDRGLVYGYTF. In DNA form, the CDR3 reads TGCGCCAGCAGCCCGGACAGGGGGCTTGTCTATGGCTACACCTTC.